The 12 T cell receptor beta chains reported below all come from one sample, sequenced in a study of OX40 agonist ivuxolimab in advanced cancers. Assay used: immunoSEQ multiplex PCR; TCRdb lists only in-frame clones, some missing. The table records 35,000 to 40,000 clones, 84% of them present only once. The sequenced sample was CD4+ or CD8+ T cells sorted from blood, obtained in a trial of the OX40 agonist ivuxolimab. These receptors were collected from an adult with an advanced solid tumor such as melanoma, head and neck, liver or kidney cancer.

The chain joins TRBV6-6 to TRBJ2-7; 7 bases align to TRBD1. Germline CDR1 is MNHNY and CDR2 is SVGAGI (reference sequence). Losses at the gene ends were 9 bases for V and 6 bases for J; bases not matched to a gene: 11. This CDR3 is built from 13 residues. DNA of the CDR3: TGTGCCAGTTACCAGGGGGTCGGCTTCGAGCAGTACTTC. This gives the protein CASYQGVGFEQYF.

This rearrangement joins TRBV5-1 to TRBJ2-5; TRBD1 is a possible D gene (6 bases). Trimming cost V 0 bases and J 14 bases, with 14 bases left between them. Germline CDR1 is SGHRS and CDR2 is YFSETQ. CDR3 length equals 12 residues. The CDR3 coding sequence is TGCGCCAGCAGCTTGGCCGGGACACATCCTTACTTC. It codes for CASSLAGTHPYF.

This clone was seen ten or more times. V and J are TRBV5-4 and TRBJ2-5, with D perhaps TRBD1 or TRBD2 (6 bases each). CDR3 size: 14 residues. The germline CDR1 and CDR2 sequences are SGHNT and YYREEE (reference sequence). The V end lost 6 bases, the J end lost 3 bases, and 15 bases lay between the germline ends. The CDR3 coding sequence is TGTGCCAGCAACGAACAGGGAGGAAAAGAGACCCAGTACTTC. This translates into CASNEQGGKETQYF. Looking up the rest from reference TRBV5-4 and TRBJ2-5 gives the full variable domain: ETGVTQSPTHLIKTRGQQVTLRCSSQSGHNTVSWYQQALGQGPQFIFQYYREEENGRGNFPPRFSGLQFPNYSSELNVNALELDDSALYLCASNEQGGKETQYFGPGTRLLVL.

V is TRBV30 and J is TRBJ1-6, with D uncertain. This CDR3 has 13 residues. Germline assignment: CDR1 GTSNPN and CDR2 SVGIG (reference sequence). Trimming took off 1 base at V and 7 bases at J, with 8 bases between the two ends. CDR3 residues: CAWSEVSNSPLHF. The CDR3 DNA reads TGTGCCTGGAGTGAAGTCTCAAATTCACCCCTCCACTTT.

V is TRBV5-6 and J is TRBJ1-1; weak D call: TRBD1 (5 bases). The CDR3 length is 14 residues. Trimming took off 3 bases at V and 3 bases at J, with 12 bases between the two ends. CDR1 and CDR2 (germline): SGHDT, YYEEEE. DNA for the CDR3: TGTGCCAGCAGCTGGGGCCCCGGCGACACTGAAGCTTTCTTT. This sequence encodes CASSWGPGDTEAFF.

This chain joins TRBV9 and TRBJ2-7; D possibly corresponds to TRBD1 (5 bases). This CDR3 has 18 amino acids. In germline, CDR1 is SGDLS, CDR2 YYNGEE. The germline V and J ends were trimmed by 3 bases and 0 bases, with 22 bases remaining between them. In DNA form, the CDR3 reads TGTGCCAGCAGCGATTCGACAGTGGCCTTGGATGGCTCCTACGAGCAGTACTTC. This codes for CASSDSTVALDGSYEQYF.

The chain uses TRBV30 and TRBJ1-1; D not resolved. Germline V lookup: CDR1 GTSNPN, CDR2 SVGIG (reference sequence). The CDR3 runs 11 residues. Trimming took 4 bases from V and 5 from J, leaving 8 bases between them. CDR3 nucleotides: TGTGCCTGGATAGGGTGGACTGAAGCTTTCTTT. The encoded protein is CAWIGWTEAFF. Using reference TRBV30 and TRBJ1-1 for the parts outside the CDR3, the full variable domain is SQTIHQWPATLVQPVGSPLSLECTVEGTSNPNLYWYRQAAGRGLQLLFYSVGIGQISSEVPQNLSASRPQDRQFILSSKKLLLSDSGFYLCAWIGWTEAFFGQGTRLTVV.

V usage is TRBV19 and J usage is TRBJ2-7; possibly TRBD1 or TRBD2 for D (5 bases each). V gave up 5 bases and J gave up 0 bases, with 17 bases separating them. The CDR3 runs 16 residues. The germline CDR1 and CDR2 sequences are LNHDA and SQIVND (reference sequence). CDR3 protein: CASSLKIRDPSYEQYF. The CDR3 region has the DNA TGTGCCAGTAGTCTCAAGATCCGGGACCCCTCCTACGAGCAGTACTTC.

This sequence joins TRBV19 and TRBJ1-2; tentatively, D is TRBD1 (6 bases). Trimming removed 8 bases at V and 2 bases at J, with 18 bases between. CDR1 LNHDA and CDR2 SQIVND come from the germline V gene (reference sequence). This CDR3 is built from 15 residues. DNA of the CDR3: TGTGCCAGTCCCTACAGGGATTTGGCAAACTATGGCTACACCTTC. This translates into CASPYRDLANYGYTF.

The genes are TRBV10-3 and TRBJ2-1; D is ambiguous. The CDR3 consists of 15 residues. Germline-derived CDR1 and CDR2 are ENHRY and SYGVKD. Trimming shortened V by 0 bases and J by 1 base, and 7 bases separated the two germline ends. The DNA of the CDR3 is TGTGCCATCAGTGAGTCTTTCCAGTCCTACAATGAGCAGTTCTTC. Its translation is CAISESFQSYNEQFF.

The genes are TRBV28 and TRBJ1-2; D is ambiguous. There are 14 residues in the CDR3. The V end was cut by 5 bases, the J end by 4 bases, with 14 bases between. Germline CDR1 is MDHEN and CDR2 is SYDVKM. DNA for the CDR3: TGTGCCAGCAGTAAACATGTAGGAGGCTATGGCTACACCTTC. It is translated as CASSKHVGGYGYTF.

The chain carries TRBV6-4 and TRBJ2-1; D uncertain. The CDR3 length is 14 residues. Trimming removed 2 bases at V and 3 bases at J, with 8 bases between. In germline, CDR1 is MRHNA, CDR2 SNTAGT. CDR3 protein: CASSDTADYNEQFF. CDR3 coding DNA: TGTGCCAGCAGTGACACGGCGGACTACAATGAGCAGTTCTTC.